Below are 5 T cell receptor beta chains sequenced from a single sample in a study of sequential checkpoint blockade in melanoma. Clones were read by immunoSEQ multiplex PCR, and TCRdb kept only the in-frame ones, dropping some. Seen here are 7,500 to 8,500 clones, more than 55% observed once, and the top ten hold 50%. Specified treatment: randomized to nivolumab then ipilimumab (arm A) or the reverse (arm B). Sequencing was performed on CD8+ T cells sorted from blood (inferred from file names), taken from a patient given nivolumab and ipilimumab in sequence. Every receptor here comes from a human patient with melanoma. Some clones in this sample may be carry-over from other donors' samples.

This sequence joins TRBV27 and TRBJ1-2, with 7 nucleotides matching TRBD1. V was clipped by 4 bases and J by 5 bases; unmatched bases: 7. Germline V gene lookup returns CDR1 MNHEY and CDR2 SMNVEV (reference sequence). The CDR3 sequence is 14 residues long. CDR3 DNA: TGTGCCAGCAGTTCCCGGGACAGATATTATGGCTACACCTTC. Its protein is CASSSRDRYYGYTF.

This chain connects TRBV13 to TRBJ2-7, with D tentatively TRBD2 (7 bases). Germline V lookup: CDR1 PRHDT, CDR2 FYEKMQ (reference sequence). Trimming left V 4 bases short and J 0 bases short, with 13 bases between. The CDR3 is 15 amino acids. CDR3 amino acids: CASSSRGAGSYEQYF. DNA of the CDR3: TGTGCCAGCAGCTCTCGGGGGGCAGGCTCCTACGAGCAGTACTTC.

This clone was recorded many times. The chain joins TRBV6-6 to TRBJ2-7; 9 bases align to TRBD2. Germline loops: CDR1 MNHNY, CDR2 SVGAGI (reference sequence). This CDR3 is 15 amino acids long. Trimming cost V 4 bases and J 0 bases; bases outside gene matches: 4. The CDR3 sequence is CASSWLAGISYEQYF. The CDR3 DNA follows: TGTGCCAGCAGTTGGCTAGCGGGGATCTCCTACGAGCAGTACTTC.

There are a few counts of this clone. This CDR3 reads CASSLSPGGRQTGNTIYF. Written as DNA, the CDR3 is TGTGCCAGCAGCCTATCCCCGGGAGGCAGACAGACAGGAAACACCATATATTTT. V is TRBV7-9 and J is TRBJ1-3; TRBD1 is a possible D gene (5 bases). The germline V gene has CDR1 SEHNR and CDR2 FQNEAQ (reference sequence). The CDR3 has 18 amino acids. The V end was cut by 5 bases, the J end by 4 bases, with 24 bases between. Full variable domain (missing parts from reference TRBV7-9 and TRBJ1-3): DTGVSQNPRHKITKRGQNVTFRCDPISEHNRLYWYRQTLGQGPEFLTYFQNEAQLEKSRLLSDRFSAERPKGSFSTLEIQRTEQGDSAMYLCASSLSPGGRQTGNTIYFGEGSWLTVV.

V gene TRBV29-1 combines with J gene TRBJ1-2, with D unresolved. V lost 4 bases to trimming and J lost 8 bases, with 11 bases between them. CDR1 is SQVTM and CDR2 is ANQGSEA in the germline V gene. This CDR3 spans 11 amino acids. CDR3 bases: TGCAGCGTTGGTGAAGATAGAGGCTACACCTTC. As protein: CSVGEDRGYTF.